This T cell receptor (beta chain) came from a study of cytotoxic CD8 clonotypes in ibrutinib-treated CLL. Overall study findings and caveats: At baseline, clonality was higher than in age-matched healthy donors and correlated with CD8+ counts.

Data came from immunoSEQ multiplex PCR; TCRdb stores just in-frame clones and leaves some out. The sample records 20,000 to 30,000 clones, roughly three quarters being singletons. V was trimmed by 3 bases and J by 7 bases, leaving 10 bases between them. Germline CDR1 is SGHVS and CDR2 is FNYEAQ. The CDR3 runs to 13 residues. This clone was picked up one time. Its antigen remains unidentified. Sequenced material: PBMCs, taken after 24 months of ibrutinib treatment. The chain links TRBV7-6 to TRBJ1-3; no clear D gene. The source of this sequence is a human donor with chronic lymphocytic leukemia. CDR3 bases: TGTGCCAGCAGCTTTTCCCGCAGGAACACCATATATTTT. It is translated as CASSFSRRNTIYF.